Listed below are T cell receptor beta chains from one sample, sequenced in a study of T cell repertoires in cytomegalovirus infection. For these TCRs, the target antigens are not known. TCRdb re-called the reads through MiXCR, storing one row per CDR3 protein. This sample has over 45,000 distinct CDR3 sequences, with 20% to 25% found just once. The sample consisted of CD8+ T cells from cultured PBMCs, taken from culture after CMV antigen stimulation. The receptors derive from a human donor in good health (CMV status not recorded). Some clones in this sample may be carry-over from other donors' samples. Both conserved end residues are part of each CDR3. The D gene is left open where the match is weak. Clone size is shown for a subset of rows, as once, few, many or a class of expanded clone.

.	TRBV12-3/TRBV12-4	TRBJ2-5	.	CASTLTRVETQYF	TGTGCCAGCACCTTAACCCGGGTAGAGACCCAGTACTTC
TRBD2	TRBV7-6	TRBJ2-5	.	CASSRVTSATQETQYF	TGTGCCAGCAGCAGAGTAACTAGCGCAACCCAAGAGACCCAGTACTTC
.	TRBV29-1	TRBJ2-3	few	CSVAISDTQYF	TGCAGCGTTGCCATATCAGATACGCAGTATTTT
.	TRBV24-1	TRBJ2-7	.	CATSDPISYEQYF	TGTGCCACCAGTGATCCGATATCCTACGAGCAGTACTTC
.	TRBV12-3/TRBV12-4	TRBJ1-5	few	CASSSPGTHQPQHF	TGTGCCAGCAGTTCGCCTGGGACGCATCAGCCCCAGCATTTT
.	TRBV7-9	TRBJ2-7	.	CASSSTLDLHEQYF	TGTGCCAGCAGCTCGACTTTGGATCTCCACGAGCAGTACTTC
.	TRBV7-9	TRBJ2-7	.	CASTGASSYEQYF	TGTGCCAGCACCGGGGCCAGCTCCTACGAGCAGTACTTC
.	TRBV5-6	TRBJ1-6	.	CASSLDGSYNSPLHF	TGTGCCAGCAGCTTGGACGGCTCCTATAATTCACCCCTCCACTTT
.	TRBV6-2/TRBV6-3	TRBJ2-1	few	CASSYSRWDEQFF	TGTGCCAGCAGTTACTCCCGATGGGATGAGCAGTTCTTC
.	TRBV6-2/TRBV6-3	TRBJ1-6	.	CASSSRPTAGDSPLHF	TGTGCCAGCAGCTCTCGCCCGACGGCAGGGGATTCACCCCTCCACTTT
TRBD1	TRBV7-8	TRBJ2-1	few	CASSPSRGLYNEQFF	TGTGCCAGCAGCCCCAGCAGGGGGTTGTACAATGAGCAGTTCTTC
.	TRBV5-1	TRBJ2-7	.	CASSPPDSSYEQYF	TGCGCCAGCAGCCCACCGGACAGCTCCTACGAGCAGTACTTC
.	TRBV7-2	TRBJ2-4	few	CASSSREGANIQYF	TGTGCCAGCAGCTCTAGAGAGGGAGCCAACATTCAGTACTTC
.	TRBV10-2	TRBJ2-2	.	CASSDSLRTGELFF	TGCGCCAGCAGTGATTCCCTTCGTACCGGGGAGCTGTTTTTT
TRBD2	TRBV7-2	TRBJ2-5	.	CASSPNLRQRLAEVTQYF	TGTGCCAGCAGCCCAAACCTCAGACAGAGACTAGCGGAGGTGACCCAGTACTTC
.	TRBV11-2	TRBJ2-7	.	CASSLDQSYEQYF	TGTGCCAGCAGCTTAGATCAGTCCTACGAGCAGTACTTC
TRBD1	TRBV7-8	TRBJ2-3	few	CASSPRDSSTDTQYF	TGTGCCAGCAGCCCCCGGGACAGCTCCACAGATACGCAGTATTTT
TRBD1	TRBV7-2	TRBJ2-3	.	CASSPRDRDSSDTQYF	TGTGCCAGCAGCCCGCGGGACAGGGACAGCTCAGATACGCAGTATTTT
TRBD2	TRBV27	TRBJ2-1	.	CASSLSAGGPGLQFF	TGTGCCAGCAGTTTATCTGCGGGAGGGCCTGGATTACAGTTCTTC
.	TRBV7-2	TRBJ1-6	.	CASSLVSVYNSPLHF	TGTGCCAGCAGCTTAGTGTCAGTCTATAATTCACCCCTCCACTTT
.	TRBV6-6	TRBJ1-5	many	CASSNRDPIHYSNQPQHF	TGTGCCAGCAGTAACAGAGATCCGATTCACTATAGCAATCAGCCCCAGCATTTT
.	TRBV6-1	TRBJ1-2	few	CASSEAETAYGYTF	TGTGCCAGCAGTGAAGCGGAGACGGCTTATGGCTACACCTTC
TRBD2	TRBV7-2	TRBJ2-1	.	CASSLYGGGADEQFF	TGTGCCAGCAGCTTATACGGGGGGGGTGCGGATGAGCAGTTCTTC
.	TRBV15	TRBJ2-3	.	CATSSGHISTDTQYF	TGTGCCACCAGCAGCGGGCATATTAGCACAGATACGCAGTATTTT
TRBD2	TRBV7-8	TRBJ2-7	.	CASSWEGLRSYEQYF	TGTGCCAGCAGCTGGGAGGGGTTGAGGTCCTACGAGCAGTACTTC
TRBD2	TRBV7-2	TRBJ2-7	.	CASSLLADTYEQYF	TGTGCCAGCAGCCTCCTAGCGGATACCTACGAGCAGTACTTC
TRBD2	TRBV9	TRBJ2-1	.	CASSSRLAGGGSYNEQFF	TGTGCCAGCAGCTCCCGACTAGCGGGAGGAGGGTCCTACAATGAGCAGTTCTTC
.	TRBV9	TRBJ2-1	.	CASSTGYNEQFF	TGTGCCAGCAGCACAGGCTACAATGAGCAGTTCTTC
.	TRBV4-1	TRBJ2-1	few	CASSQDELADNEQFF	TGCGCCAGCAGCCAAGATGAACTAGCTGACAATGAGCAGTTCTTC
.	TRBV15	TRBJ2-5	.	CATSRDKQLHLQETQYF	TGTGCCACCAGCAGAGATAAACAGCTTCATTTACAAGAGACCCAGTACTTC
TRBD1	TRBV2	TRBJ2-1	.	CASSGGQSSSYNEQFF	TGTGCCAGCAGTGGGGGACAGTCGAGCTCCTACAATGAGCAGTTCTTC
.	TRBV7-9	TRBJ2-3	.	CASRIRDTQYF	TGTGCCAGCAGGATTCGGGATACGCAGTATTTT
TRBD2	TRBV28	TRBJ2-1	.	CASDLGTSGNNEQFF	TGTGCCAGCGATTTGGGGACTAGCGGCAACAATGAGCAGTTCTTC
.	TRBV6-1	TRBJ1-2	few	CASSEFRARGYGYTF	TGTGCCAGCAGTGAATTCCGGGCCCGTGGGTATGGCTACACCTTC
.	TRBV11-2	TRBJ1-5	.	CASSLEWGINQPQHF	TGTGCCAGCAGCTTAGAATGGGGGATAAATCAGCCCCAGCATTTT
TRBD1	TRBV27	TRBJ2-7	.	CASSLQGAYEQYF	TGTGCCAGCAGTTTGCAGGGGGCATACGAGCAGTACTTC
.	TRBV7-1	TRBJ1-2	.	CASSSGGRLINYGYTF	TGTGCCAGCAGCTCGGGCGGCAGGTTGATAAACTATGGCTACACCTTC